A selection of T cell receptor beta chains follows, all from one sample in a study of T cell responses to AZD1222 COVID-19 vaccine. TCRdb keeps only in-frame clones here, not all; method: immunoSEQ multiplex PCR. The sample lists tens of thousands of clones; 90% were seen once. This material consisted of peripheral blood, taken on day 0 of AZD1222 vaccination. The receptors here all came from an adult in good health. CDR3s include the opening cysteine and the closing phenylalanine or tryptophan. The order of the fields is V gene, CDR3 protein.

v_gene: TRBV7-9
CDR3aa: CASSLGWGSGNTIYF

v_gene: TRBV5-6
CDR3aa: CASSLLQSTSYEQYF

v_gene: TRBV24-1
CDR3aa: CATSDPGHSYEQYF

v_gene: TRBV30
CDR3aa: CAWRTSWAGNTIYF

v_gene: TRBV3-1/TRBV3-2
CDR3aa: CASSQRFLGGYTF

v_gene: TRBV18
CDR3aa: CASSPPGGTGNTIYF

v_gene: TRBV11-3
CDR3aa: CASSLAAGPNYGYTF

v_gene: TRBV29-1
CDR3aa: CSVIFKEETF

v_gene: TRBV6-4
CDR3aa: CASSDGGGTGELFF

v_gene: TRBV7-9
CDR3aa: CASSLVVGARDTQYF

v_gene: TRBV12-3/TRBV12-4
CDR3aa: CASSFPGNTEAFF

v_gene: TRBV5-1
CDR3aa: CASSIRPHRQLEAFF

v_gene: TRBV6-2/TRBV6-3
CDR3aa: CASSYQAARGDQPQHF

v_gene: TRBV24-1
CDR3aa: CATSETPSGGYGYTF

v_gene: TRBV5-5
CDR3aa: CASSLENRGRPGEGTDTQYF

v_gene: TRBV3-1/TRBV3-2
CDR3aa: CASSQPNTEAFF

v_gene: TRBV19
CDR3aa: CASSIRPASSYNSPLHF

v_gene: TRBV11-2
CDR3aa: CASSSDRGIGEKLFF

v_gene: TRBV4-2
CDR3aa: CASSLPPGGGNTGELFF

v_gene: TRBV4-1
CDR3aa: CASSHPQGAATEAFF

v_gene: TRBV6-1
CDR3aa: CASSESIANYGYTF

v_gene: TRBV27
CDR3aa: CASSLMGRGGAAFF

v_gene: TRBV23-1
CDR3aa: CASSQSEGTSPLHF

v_gene: TRBV25-1
CDR3aa: CASSGGLAGSYNEQFF

v_gene: TRBV6-5
CDR3aa: CASSYRDRDYEQYF

v_gene: TRBV5-1
CDR3aa: CASSLGQGAGIQYF

v_gene: TRBV6-5
CDR3aa: CASSYGGTNEKLFF

v_gene: TRBV11-2
CDR3aa: CASSLGGMDRIYEQYF

v_gene: TRBV7-3
CDR3aa: CASSPTVNTGELFF

v_gene: TRBV30
CDR3aa: CAWSVRQGKVYEQYF

v_gene: TRBV5-4
CDR3aa: CASRTGTGNEAFF

v_gene: TRBV6-8
CDR3aa: CASSAGTKQETQYF

v_gene: TRBV9
CDR3aa: CASSATPWVGGASTEAFF

v_gene: TRBV28
CDR3aa: CASSFQGQGYGYTF

v_gene: TRBV19
CDR3aa: CASSKTRQAMNTEAFF

v_gene: TRBV30
CDR3aa: CAWSVLDGVGGYTF

v_gene: TRBV5-4
CDR3aa: CASSFKTYEQYF

v_gene: TRBV20-1
CDR3aa: CSASLLANPREQYF

v_gene: TRBV27
CDR3aa: CASSPLGLAGDTGELFF

v_gene: TRBV6-2/TRBV6-3
CDR3aa: CASSYSDSSYEQYF

v_gene: TRBV30
CDR3aa: CAWRTGNTIYF

v_gene: TRBV5-5
CDR3aa: CASSFSRQGRSGANVLTF

v_gene: TRBV5-1
CDR3aa: CASSLSIGTTNEKLFF

v_gene: TRBV3-1/TRBV3-2
CDR3aa: CASSQRGPGGYTF

v_gene: TRBV5-6
CDR3aa: CASSSIWGTGSGAFF

v_gene: TRBV20-1
CDR3aa: CSAQGNEKLFF

v_gene: TRBV5-1
CDR3aa: CASSTSGGDYNEQFF

v_gene: TRBV7-3
CDR3aa: CASTKTGHSNTEAFF

v_gene: TRBV9
CDR3aa: CASSVGQGGEKLFF

v_gene: TRBV5-1
CDR3aa: CASGPGTMPTEAFF

v_gene: TRBV12-3/TRBV12-4
CDR3aa: CASSLTERPEAFF

v_gene: TRBV6-5
CDR3aa: CASSPFGGGNYGYTF

v_gene: TRBV28
CDR3aa: CASSLLALENTEAFF

v_gene: TRBV11-2
CDR3aa: CASSSGLAGGTEQFF